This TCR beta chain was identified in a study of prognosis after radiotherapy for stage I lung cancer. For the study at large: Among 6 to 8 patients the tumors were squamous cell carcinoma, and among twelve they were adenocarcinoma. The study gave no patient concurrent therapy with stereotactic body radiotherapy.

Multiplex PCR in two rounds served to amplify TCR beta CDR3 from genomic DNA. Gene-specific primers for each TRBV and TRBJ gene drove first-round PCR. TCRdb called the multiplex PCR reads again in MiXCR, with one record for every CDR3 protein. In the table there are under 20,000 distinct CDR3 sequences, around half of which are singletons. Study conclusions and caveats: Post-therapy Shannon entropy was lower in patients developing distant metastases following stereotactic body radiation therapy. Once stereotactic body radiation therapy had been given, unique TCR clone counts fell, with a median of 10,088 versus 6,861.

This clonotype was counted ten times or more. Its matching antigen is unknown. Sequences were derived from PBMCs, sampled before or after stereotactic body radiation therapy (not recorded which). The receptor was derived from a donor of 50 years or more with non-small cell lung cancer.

CDR3: CATSEPGLAYNEQFF. The CDR3 nucleotides are TGTGCCACCAGTGAACCGGGACTAGCGTACAATGAGCAGTTCTTC. The J gene is TRBJ2-1, the V gene TRBV24-1, with 10 bases aligning to TRBD2. This CDR3 has 15 residues. The junction had 3 bases not matched to a gene; V was cut back by 4 bases and J by 4 bases. Germline CDR1 is KGHDR and CDR2 is SFDVKD.